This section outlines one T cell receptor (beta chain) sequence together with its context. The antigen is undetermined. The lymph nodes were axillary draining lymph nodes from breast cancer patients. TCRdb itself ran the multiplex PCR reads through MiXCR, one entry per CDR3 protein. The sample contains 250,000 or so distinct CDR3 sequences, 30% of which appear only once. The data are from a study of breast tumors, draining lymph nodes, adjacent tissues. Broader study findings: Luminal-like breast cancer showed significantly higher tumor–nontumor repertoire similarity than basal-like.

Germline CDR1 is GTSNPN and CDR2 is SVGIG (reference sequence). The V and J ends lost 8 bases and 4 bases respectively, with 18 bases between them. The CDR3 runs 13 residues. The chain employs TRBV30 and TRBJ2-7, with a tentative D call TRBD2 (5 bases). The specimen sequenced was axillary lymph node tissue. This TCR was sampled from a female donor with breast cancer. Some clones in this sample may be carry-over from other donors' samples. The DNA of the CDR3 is TGTGCCCAGAGTGTTCAGCGGTTATACGAGCAGTACTTC. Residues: CAQSVQRLYEQYF.